These T cell receptor beta chains were read from a single sample in a study of shared clonotypes between healthy human individuals. Here immunoSEQ multiplex PCR was the method, and the copy in TCRdb shows in-frame clones only, minus some. Seen here are under 1,100,000 clones, roughly 80% observed once, and the top ten hold 1.4%. The sequencing input was memory CD4+ T cells sorted from blood. The receptors stem from a young man in good health. Both conserved end residues are part of each CDR3. D genes are given only for firm matches. The size of a clone is reported for some rows only, either as once, few or many, or as a class for expanded clones.

TRBD1	TRBJ2-5	TRBV6-5	NA	TGTGCCAGCCAACGGGACAGGGGGCGAGAGACCCAGTACTTC	CASQRDRGRETQYF
NA	TRBJ2-3	TRBV5-4	NA	TGTGCCAGCAGCTCCATTGGGCCGCAGTATTTT	CASSSIGPQYF
NA	TRBJ2-1	TRBV7-2	NA	TGTGCCAGCAGCCCCTCCGGGGGGCCTAGGAATGAGCAGTTCTTC	CASSPSGGPRNEQFF
NA	TRBJ2-3	TRBV15	NA	TGTGCCACCAGCAGAAACCCAGGGGCTACCACAGATACGCAGTATTTT	CATSRNPGATTDTQYF
NA	TRBJ2-2	TRBV5-1	NA	TGCGCCAGCAGCTTGCAACAGACCAACACCGGGGAGCTGTTTTTT	CASSLQQTNTGELFF
TRBD1	TRBJ1-3	TRBV7-9	NA	TGTGCCAGCAGCCCAAACACAGGGGCTGGAAACACCATATATTTT	CASSPNTGAGNTIYF
NA	TRBJ2-1	TRBV5-6	NA	TGTGCCAGCAGCTTGTTTACTTCTTTGAATGAGCAGTTCTTC	CASSLFTSLNEQFF
TRBD2	TRBJ2-1	TRBV7-2	NA	TGTGCCAGCAGCTCGAGAGCGGGAGTTGACAATGAGCAGTTCTTC	CASSSRAGVDNEQFF
TRBD1	TRBJ1-1	TRBV29-1	NA	TGCAGCGTTCGAAAGTATGACAGGGAGAACACTGAAGCTTTCTTT	CSVRKYDRENTEAFF
TRBD2	TRBJ2-1	TRBV9	NA	TGTGCCAGCAGCGTAGATGAGCGGGGGGGCGTAAATGAGCAGTTCTTC	CASSVDERGGVNEQFF
TRBD1	TRBJ2-7	TRBV6-5	NA	TGTGCCAGCAGTGTCCGGACAGGGGCCTCCTACGAGCAGTACTTC	CASSVRTGASYEQYF
NA	TRBJ2-5	TRBV7-2	few	TGTGCCAGCAGCGGACGGGCGGAGTCCAGGACCCAGTACTTC	CASSGRAESRTQYF
TRBD1	TRBJ2-7	TRBV27	NA	TGTGCCAGCAGTCATGGGACAGGGGTTTACGAGCAGTACTTC	CASSHGTGVYEQYF
TRBD1	TRBJ2-3	TRBV5-4	NA	TGTGCCAGCAGCCCCGGGACAGGAGGAGGGGATACGCAGTATTTT	CASSPGTGGGDTQYF
NA	TRBJ1-4	TRBV6-6	NA	TGTGCCAGCAGTTCCATTGAAAAACTGTTTTTT	CASSSIEKLFF
NA	TRBJ2-1	TRBV5-1	NA	TGCGCCAGCAGCCCGGACCGCCACAATGAGCAGTTCTTC	CASSPDRHNEQFF
NA	TRBJ2-4	TRBV2	few	TGTGCCAGCAGCCTAACAGAAAACATTCAGTACTTC	CASSLTENIQYF
NA	TRBJ2-2	TRBV9	NA	TGTGCCAGCAGCGTAGCATCAATGATCACCGGGGAGCTGTTTTTT	CASSVASMITGELFF
NA	TRBJ2-3	TRBV5-1	NA	TGCGCCAGCAGCGTACCGACCACAGATACGCAGTATTTT	CASSVPTTDTQYF
NA	TRBJ2-3	TRBV30	once	TGTGCCTGCCGCCCCTTTGGGGCGGAAGATACGCAGTATTTT	CACRPFGAEDTQYF
TRBD1	TRBJ1-2	TRBV18	NA	TGTGCCAGCTCACCACAGGACAGGCACTATGGCTACACCTTC	CASSPQDRHYGYTF
NA	TRBJ1-1	TRBV2	few	TGTGCCAGCACACAGGGAGAAAACACTGAAGCTTTCTTT	CASTQGENTEAFF
TRBD2	TRBJ2-7	TRBV10-2	few	TGCGCCAGCAGTGAGGCAAGAGGACTAGCTTCCGAGCAGTACTTC	CASSEARGLASEQYF
NA	TRBJ1-6	TRBV5-6	NA	TGTGCCAGCAGCTTAACAGGGAGAGACTGGTCACCCCTCCACTTT	CASSLTGRDWSPLHF
NA	TRBJ2-7	TRBV6-5	NA	TGTGCCAGCAGTTACTCGAGGGGGGGCCACGAGCAGTACTTC	CASSYSRGGHEQYF